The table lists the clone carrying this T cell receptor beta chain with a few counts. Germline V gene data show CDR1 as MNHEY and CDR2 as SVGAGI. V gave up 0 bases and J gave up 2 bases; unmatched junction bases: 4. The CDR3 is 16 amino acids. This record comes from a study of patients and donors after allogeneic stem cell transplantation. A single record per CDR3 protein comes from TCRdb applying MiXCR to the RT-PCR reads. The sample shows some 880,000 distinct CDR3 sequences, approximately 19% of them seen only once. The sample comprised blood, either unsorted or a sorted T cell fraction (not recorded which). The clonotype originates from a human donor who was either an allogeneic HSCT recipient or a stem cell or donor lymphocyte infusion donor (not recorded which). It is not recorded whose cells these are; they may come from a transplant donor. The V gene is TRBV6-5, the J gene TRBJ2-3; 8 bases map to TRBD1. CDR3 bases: TGTGCCAGCAGTTACTCCGGGACAGGACCCACAGATACGCAGTATTTT. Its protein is CASSYSGTGPTDTQYF.